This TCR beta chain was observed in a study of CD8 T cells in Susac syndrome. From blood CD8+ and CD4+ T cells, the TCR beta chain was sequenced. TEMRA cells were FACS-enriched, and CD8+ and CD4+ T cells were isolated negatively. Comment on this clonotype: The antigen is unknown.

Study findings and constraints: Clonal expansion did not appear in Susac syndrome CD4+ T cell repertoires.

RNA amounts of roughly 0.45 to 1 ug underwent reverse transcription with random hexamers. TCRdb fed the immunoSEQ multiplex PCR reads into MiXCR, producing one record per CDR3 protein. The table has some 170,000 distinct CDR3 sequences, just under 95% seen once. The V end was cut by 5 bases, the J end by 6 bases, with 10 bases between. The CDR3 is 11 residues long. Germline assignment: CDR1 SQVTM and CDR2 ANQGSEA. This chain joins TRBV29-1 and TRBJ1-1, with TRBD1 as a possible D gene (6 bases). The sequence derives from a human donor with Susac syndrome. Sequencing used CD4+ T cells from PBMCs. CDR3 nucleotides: TGCAGCGTTCGGGAGGGGGCTGAAGCTTTCTTT. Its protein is CSVREGAEAFF.